What follows are 25 T cell receptor beta chains derived from one specimen sequenced in a study of blood T cells in healthy people across ages. It was with a sample-barcoded 5' primer and a J-beta primer mix that a second PCR of about 7 to 12 cycles was run. TCRdb used MiXCR to reprocess the 5' RACE reads, holding one entry per CDR3 protein. This sample has approximately 900,000 distinct CDR3 sequences; about 44% occur once, and the top ten carry about an eighth. Sequencing input: blood. The receptors come from a man aged 30-40 years in good health.

This chain uses TRBV18 with TRBJ2-2, with no clear D. The CDR3 spans 16 residues. Trimming shortened V by 2 bases and J by 0 bases, and 10 bases separated the two germline ends. CDR1 is KGHSH, CDR2 LQKENI, per germline. This CDR3 reads CASSPYLVANTGELFF. CDR3 nucleotides: TGTGCCAGCTCACCATACTTGGTAGCGAACACCGGGGAGCTGTTTTTT.

This clonotype was recorded a few times. The rearrangement uses TRBV11-2 and TRBJ1-2; D might be TRBD1 (5 bases). The CDR3 extends over 13 amino acids. Germline CDR1 SGHAT, CDR2 FQNNGV. Between the trimmed V and J ends, which lost 5 bases and 7 bases, there was a span of 14 bases. DNA of the CDR3: TGTGCCAGCAGCCAAGCCGATGGGGGTGGCTACACCTTC. Translated: CASSQADGGGYTF.

This chain uses TRBV28 with TRBJ2-4, with D perhaps matching TRBD1 (5 bases). V was clipped by 2 bases and J by 6 bases, with 8 bases between them. Germline CDR1 reads MDHEN; CDR2 reads SYDVKM. The CDR3 covers 13 residues. The CDR3 protein is CASSLDSRNIQYF. DNA of the CDR3: TGTGCCAGCAGTTTAGACAGTAGAAACATTCAGTACTTC.

This clonotype showed up just a few times. The chain joins TRBV24-1 to TRBJ1-2; unclear D gene. Germline V gives CDR1 KGHDR, CDR2 SFDVKD. The CDR3 is made up of 14 amino acids. The germline V and J ends were trimmed by 1 base and 1 base, with 6 bases remaining between them. The CDR3 sequence is CATSDFQINYGYTF. DNA for the CDR3: TGTGCCACCAGTGATTTTCAGATTAACTATGGCTACACCTTC.

V gene TRBV20-1 combines with J gene TRBJ2-1, with D unresolved. The germline gives CDR1 DFQATT, CDR2 SNEGSKA (reference sequence). The CDR3 length is 18 residues. Trimming shortened V by 1 base and J by 6 bases, and 25 bases separated the two germline ends. The CDR3 protein is CSARALSPHTETPNEQFF. The CDR3 bases are TGCAGTGCTAGAGCCTTGAGTCCCCACACCGAAACCCCCAATGAGCAGTTCTTC.

CDR3 region: CASSHGTAYGYTF. CDR3 DNA: TGTGCCAGCAGCCACGGGACAGCCTATGGCTACACCTTC. The chain has TRBV7-9 and TRBJ1-2; 7 bases agree with TRBD1. CDR1 is SEHNR, CDR2 FQNEAQ, per germline (reference sequence). V dropped 5 bases and J dropped 4; count of bases not matched to a gene: 4. The CDR3 totals 13 residues.

CDR3 DNA: TGCAGTGCAATCGGGAGCTGGAACACTGAAGCTTTCTTT. Amino acid sequence: CSAIGSWNTEAFF. The chain joins TRBV20-1 to TRBJ1-1; D not certain. The CDR3 extends over 13 amino acids. The germline CDR1 and CDR2 sequences are DFQATT and SNEGSKA (reference sequence). V lost 6 bases and J 1 base, leaving 12 bases between the germline ends.

This clonotype has just one count. This chain connects TRBV25-1 to TRBJ2-3, with D uncertain. The CDR3 loop spans 13 amino acids. The germline gives CDR1 MGHDK, CDR2 SYGVNS. The germline V and J ends were trimmed by 5 bases and 4 bases, with 10 bases remaining between them. The CDR3 nucleotides are TGTGCCAGCAGTCACCGACGGGCAGATACGCAGTATTTT. Protein product: CASSHRRADTQYF.

This clonotype was seen repeatedly, ten times or more. This chain uses TRBV20-1 with TRBJ2-2; D might be TRBD1 (7 bases). Germline V gene data show CDR1 as DFQATT and CDR2 as SNEGSKA (reference sequence). There are 13 residues in the CDR3. V gave up 4 bases and J gave up 3 bases, with 9 bases separating them. The CDR3 loop reads CSATGGYTGELFF. CDR3 DNA: TGCAGTGCTACAGGGGGGTACACCGGGGAGCTGTTTTTT.

The chain combines TRBV11-2 with TRBJ1-4; 8 nucleotides agree with TRBD1. V lost 3 bases to trimming and J lost 4 bases; unmatched junction nucleotides: 4. CDR1 and CDR2 from the germline V gene are SGHAT and FQNNGV. This CDR3 comprises 15 residues. The CDR3 nucleotides read TGTGCCAGCAGCTTCGGGACAGGCATTAATGAAAAACTGTTTTTT. It is translated as CASSFGTGINEKLFF.

This clonotype was found a few times. At one end the junction does not follow the germline gene, possibly because of a read error. The chain carries TRBV5-1 and TRBJ2-3; D tentatively fits TRBD1 or TRBD2 (5 bases each). This CDR3 spans 13 amino acids. The germline V gene encodes CDR1 SGHRS and CDR2 YFSETQ. CDR3 region: CASSWGSTDTQYF. The CDR3 DNA is TGTGCCAGCAGTTGGGGGAGCACAGATACGCAGTATTTT.

V is TRBV10-3 and J is TRBJ1-5; D unclear. V lost 0 bases and J 1 base, leaving 13 bases between the germline ends. This CDR3 is built from 17 residues. The germline gives CDR1 ENHRY, CDR2 SYGVKD. CDR3 region: CAISESGKQISNQPQHF. Written as DNA, the CDR3 is TGTGCCATCAGTGAGTCGGGGAAACAGATAAGCAATCAGCCCCAGCATTTT.

This clonotype was observed a handful of times. The chain combines TRBV5-1 with TRBJ1-6; D gene unclear. Germline-derived CDR1 and CDR2 are SGHRS and YFSETQ. The V gene lost 0 bases and the J gene lost 7 bases, with 8 bases spanning the gap. The CDR3 has 14 residues. The CDR3 reads CASSLEPENSPLHF. CDR3 DNA sequence: TGCGCCAGCAGCTTGGAACCGGAGAATTCACCCCTCCACTTT. Drawing the rest from reference TRBV5-1 and TRBJ1-6, the complete variable domain is KAGVTQTPRYLIKTRGQQVTLSCSPISGHRSVSWYQQTPGQGLQFLFEYFSETQRNKGNFPGRFSGRQFSNSRSEMNVSTLELGDSALYLCASSLEPENSPLHFGNGTRLTVT.

The chain's CDR3 is CASSVNLESYNEQFF. CDR3 coding DNA: TGTGCCAGCAGCGTAAACCTCGAGTCCTACAATGAGCAGTTCTTC. J is TRBJ2-1 and V is TRBV9; D is undetermined. Germline CDR1 is SGDLS and CDR2 is YYNGEE. V was shortened by 1 base and J by 1 base, with 9 bases between the two germline ends. This CDR3 has 15 residues.

The V and J genes are TRBV5-1 and TRBJ1-4; a weak D match, TRBD1 (5 bases). Germline V gene data show CDR1 as SGHRS and CDR2 as YFSETQ. This CDR3 comprises 15 residues. The V end lost 0 bases, the J end lost 3 bases, and 9 bases lay between the germline ends. In DNA form, the CDR3 reads TGCGCCAGCAGCTTGGCTGGGGCCCCTAATGAAAAACTGTTTTTT. Encoded protein: CASSLAGAPNEKLFF.

This chain links TRBV6-6 with TRBJ1-6; D not certain. Germline-derived CDR1 and CDR2 are MNHNY and SVGAGI (reference sequence). V dropped 9 bases and J dropped 6 bases, with 21 bases sitting between them. The CDR3 covers 16 residues. Written as DNA, the CDR3 is TGTGCCAGTTACTTCAACCAGGCAGGCCCTAATTCACCCCTCCACTTT. Amino acids: CASYFNQAGPNSPLHF.

This clonotype was seen once. The CDR3 nucleotides are TGCGCCAGCAGCCAAGCGTCAGGGGTGGACTACGAGCAGTACTTC. This encodes CASSQASGVDYEQYF. V usage is TRBV4-3 and J usage is TRBJ2-7, with D tentatively TRBD1 (6 bases). Germline CDR1 and CDR2: LGHNA and YSLEER. The V gene lost 1 base and the J gene lost 3 bases, with 13 bases spanning the gap. This CDR3 is 15 amino acids long.

The chain carries TRBV10-3 and TRBJ1-4, with unresolved D. The CDR3 sequence is 15 residues long. CDR1 ENHRY and CDR2 SYGVKD come from the germline V gene. V lost 6 bases and J lost 5, with 16 bases in between. The CDR3 DNA sequence: TGTGCCATCAGCGAATCGGGCAGGCCGAATGAAAAACTGTTTTTT. This gives the protein CAISESGRPNEKLFF.

The rearrangement uses TRBV12-3 or TRBV12-4 and TRBJ2-5, with D hard to call. The CDR3 extends over 14 amino acids. Trimming took off 7 bases at V and 5 bases at J, with 17 bases between the two ends. The CDR3: CASKDFGEWETQYF. The CDR3 DNA sequence: TGTGCCAGCAAGGATTTTGGGGAATGGGAGACCCAGTACTTC.

The chain uses TRBV10-3 and TRBJ1-1, with D maybe TRBD1 (5 bases). This CDR3 spans 13 amino acids. Trimming removed 7 bases at V and 2 bases at J, with 11 bases between. Germline values: CDR1 ENHRY, CDR2 SYGVKD. The CDR3 sequence: CAITGTANTEAFF. Here the CDR3 DNA reads TGTGCCATCACCGGGACGGCAAACACTGAAGCTTTCTTT.

This chain connects TRBV10-3 to TRBJ2-3; 7 bases match TRBD1. The junction had 7 bases not matched to a gene; V was cut back by 5 bases and J by 5 bases. The CDR3 extends over 14 amino acids. CDR1 and CDR2 from the germline V gene are ENHRY and SYGVKD. CDR3 coding DNA: TGTGCCATCAGTCGGGACAGCCCGGGAGATACGCAGTATTTT. Protein: CAISRDSPGDTQYF.

This clonotype appeared a few times. This rearrangement joins TRBV5-5 to TRBJ1-6; tentatively, D is TRBD1 (5 bases). The germline V and J ends were trimmed by 4 bases and 8 bases, with 16 bases remaining between them. The CDR3 totals 15 residues. Germline V gene sequence: CDR1 SGHKS, CDR2 YYEKEE (reference sequence). The CDR3 DNA reads TGTGCCAGCAGCCTAGACCAGGGTCGGTATTCACCCCTCCACTTT. It specifies CASSLDQGRYSPLHF.

This chain links TRBV7-2 with TRBJ2-5; 9 bases agree with TRBD2. Near its end, the DNA agrees better with TRBJ2-7, so the J call may be wrong. CDR3 length: 14 amino acids. CDR1 and CDR2 from the germline V gene are SGHTA and FQGNSA. The CDR3 DNA sequence: TGTGCCAGCAGCCAACCGACTAGCGGCTACGAGCAGTACTTC. Its protein product is CASSQPTSGYEQYF.

The chain carries TRBV2 and TRBJ2-3, with a possible D match to TRBD2 (6 bases). Trimming stripped 11 bases from V and 6 bases from J, with 18 bases between. Germline V gene data show CDR1 as SNHLY and CDR2 as FYNNEI. The CDR3 sequence is 13 residues long. The CDR3 is CAGRDRRDDTQYF. The CDR3 DNA follows: TGTGCCGGCCGGGATCGGCGGGACGATACGCAGTATTTT.

The chain uses TRBV6-1 and TRBJ1-2; TRBD1 might be the D (6 bases). The CDR3 runs 14 residues. Germline CDR1 and CDR2: MNHNS and SASEGT. The germline V and J ends were trimmed by 2 bases and 4 bases, with 11 bases remaining between them. The CDR3 bases are TGTGCCAGCAGTGAATCGGTACAGGGCTATGGCTACACCTTC. As protein: CASSESVQGYGYTF.